This T cell receptor (beta chain) derives from a study of blood T cell repertoires in COVID-19. Study information: The origin of the acute and convalescent COVID-19 samples was the United States, Italy and Spain.

Cohort assignment relied on participant-reported clinical history. How the authors handled the data: Using reference gene primer amplification, nucleated cell counts were estimated. Here immunoSEQ multiplex PCR was the method, and the copy in TCRdb shows in-frame clones only, minus some. That table gives V, J and clone size, and the DNA gave D and trimming. The sample records more than 300,000 clones, roughly 85% being singletons. There are 16 residues in the CDR3. Between the trimmed V and J ends, which lost 4 bases and 0 bases, there was a span of 17 bases. The germline gives CDR1 SGHNT, CDR2 YYREEE (reference sequence).

This TCR was sampled from a woman aged 25 to 39 who had recovered from COVID-19. The chain recombines TRBV5-4 with TRBJ2-7; TRBD2 is a possible D gene (6 bases). Sequenced material: PBMCs or T cells enriched from blood (not recorded which). CDR3 region: CASSRDGRISSYEQYF. The DNA of the CDR3 is TGTGCCAGCAGCCGCGATGGGAGGATAAGCTCCTACGAGCAGTACTTC.